These 18 T cell receptor beta chains share one sample of origin, sequenced in a study of Ad26.COV2.S vaccination and SARS-CoV-2 variants. Some clones are missing from TCRdb's copy, which holds only in-frame ones; the method was immunoSEQ multiplex PCR. The sample lists fewer than 800,000 clones; about 90% were seen once. Treatment in this sample: over 15 received Ad26.COV2.S at low or high dose, single or two shots; about 5 received placebo; per-sample allocation not given. The samples were gathered on day 63 after the first injection of vaccine or placebo. Sample: peripheral blood, taken in a trial of Ad26.COV2.S vaccine versus placebo. The receptor set was obtained from a person aged 18-65 years who received the Ad26.COV2.S COVID-19 vaccine or a placebo.

The J gene is TRBJ1-2, the V gene TRBV28; no clear D. Trimming took off 3 bases at V and 5 bases at J, with 10 bases between the two ends. In germline, CDR1 is MDHEN, CDR2 SYDVKM. The CDR3 has 13 amino acids. The CDR3 protein is CASSFGLSYGYTF. CDR3 bases: TGTGCCAGCAGTTTTGGGCTTTCTTATGGCTACACCTTC.

CDR3: CASSQVVGRGLAFF. Here the CDR3 DNA reads TGTGCCAGCAGCCAAGTCGTCGGAAGGGGGCTCGCTTTCTTT. The rearrangement links TRBV5-6 to TRBJ1-1; 7 bases match TRBD1. The J segment lost 11 bases and the V segment lost 4 bases, leaving 14 bases of the junction unmatched. There are 14 residues in the CDR3. Per the germline V gene, CDR1 is SGHDT and CDR2 is YYEEEE.

V gene TRBV5-1 combines with J gene TRBJ1-1; TRBD1 might be the D (5 bases). V lost 2 bases to trimming and J lost 5 bases, with 10 bases between them. The CDR3 contains 13 residues. Germline loops: CDR1 SGHRS, CDR2 YFSETQ. The DNA for the CDR3 is TGCGCCAGCAGCTTCAACCGGGGGACTGAAGCTTTCTTT. Translated: CASSFNRGTEAFF.

This chain uses TRBV10-2 with TRBJ1-2; a possible D gene is TRBD1 (6 bases). Trimming removed 3 bases from V and 6 bases from J, with 17 bases in between. The CDR3 runs 15 residues. Germline V lookup: CDR1 WSHSY, CDR2 SAAADI. In DNA, the CDR3 is TGCGCCAGCAGTGAAGTGGGGGGGCCATTCGATGGCTACACCTTC. Protein sequence: CASSEVGGPFDGYTF.

The chain carries TRBV27 and TRBJ2-6; tentatively, D is TRBD1 (5 bases). Germline V CDR1 and CDR2: MNHEY, SMNVEV (reference sequence). This CDR3 contains 18 residues. V gave up 3 bases and J gave up 2 bases, with 17 bases separating them. The CDR3 region is CASSFGGQGRAGANVLTF. The DNA for the CDR3 is TGTGCCAGCAGTTTTGGTGGTCAGGGTCGGGCTGGGGCCAACGTCCTGACTTTC.

The rearrangement uses TRBV19 and TRBJ2-7; 7 bases agree with TRBD1. The CDR3 is made up of 15 amino acids. J gave up 2 bases and V 3 bases, and 7 bases lay outside the gene matches. Germline V CDR1 and CDR2: LNHDA, SQIVND (reference sequence). CDR3 sequence reads: CASSMGRGGPYEQYF. The CDR3 region has the DNA TGTGCCAGTAGTATGGGACGAGGGGGCCCCTACGAGCAGTACTTC. The full variable domain, completed using reference TRBV19 and TRBJ2-7, is DGGITQSPKYLFRKEGQNVTLSCEQNLNHDAMYWYRQDPGQGLRLIYYSQIVNDFQKGDIAEGYSVSREKKESFPLTVTSAQKNPTAFYLCASSMGRGGPYEQYFGPGTRLTVT.

The gene calls are TRBV4-3 and TRBJ2-5, with D unclear. This CDR3 is built from 13 residues. Germline CDR1 reads LGHNA; CDR2 reads YSLEER. V lost 4 bases, J lost 4 bases, and 10 bases lay in between. CDR3 nucleotide sequence: TGCGCCAGCAGCCTGTCTAACGGAGAGACCCAGTACTTC. Residues: CASSLSNGETQYF.

The chain links TRBV7-6 to TRBJ2-7; 11 nucleotides match TRBD2. The J segment lost 4 bases and the V segment lost 2 bases, leaving 7 bases of the junction unmatched. Germline CDR1 is SGHVS and CDR2 is FNYEAQ. This CDR3 spans 16 amino acids. The CDR3 reads CASSLSGTSGQYEQYF. CDR3 nucleotide sequence: TGTGCCAGCAGCTTAAGTGGGACTAGCGGACAGTACGAGCAGTACTTC. Drawing the rest from reference TRBV7-6 and TRBJ2-7, the complete variable domain is GAGVSQSPRYKVTKRGQDVALRCDPISGHVSLYWYRQALGQGPEFLTYFNYEAQQDKSGLPNDRFSAERPEGSISTLTIQRTEQRDSAMYRCASSLSGTSGQYEQYFGPGTRLTVT.

The rearrangement links TRBV14 to TRBJ2-1; the match to TRBD2 covers 12 bases. The CDR3 sequence is 16 residues long. The germline gives CDR1 SGHDN, CDR2 FVKESK. V lost 4 bases, J lost 8 bases, and 9 bases stayed unmatched. For the CDR3, the DNA is TGTGCCAGCAGCCCCTACTCTAGCGGGGGGGTCTATGAGCAGTTCTTC. This translates into CASSPYSSGGVYEQFF.

The chain recombines TRBV11-2 with TRBJ2-1, with 12 positions matching TRBD1. The J segment lost 8 bases and the V segment lost 5 bases, leaving 4 bases of the junction unmatched. The CDR3 has 14 amino acids. Germline V gene data show CDR1 as SGHAT and CDR2 as FQNNGV. The CDR3 coding sequence is TGTGCCAGCAGCCCGGGACAGGGGGCCTATGAGCAGTTCTTC. This codes for CASSPGQGAYEQFF.

This clone has only one observation. This chain connects TRBV3-1 (or the pseudogene TRBV3-2) to TRBJ2-7; 8 bases are shared with TRBD1. V trimming: 2 bases; J trimming: 9 bases; junction bases outside the gene matches: 6. Germline CDR1 and CDR2: LGHDT and YNNKEL (reference sequence). This CDR3 is 13 amino acids long. In DNA, the CDR3 is TGTGCCAGCAGCCAATCACCGACAGGGGTGCAGTACTTC. It yields the protein CASSQSPTGVQYF.

As concerns this clone: Other DNA sequences within the sample encode an identical CDR3. This sequence joins TRBV20-1 and TRBJ2-4; 8 positions agree with TRBD1. Germline assignment: CDR1 DFQATT and CDR2 SNEGSKA (reference sequence). This CDR3 is 11 amino acids long. V lost 5 bases and J lost 6; bases outside the gene matches: 0. CDR3 protein: CSAGQGNIQYF. DNA of the CDR3: TGCAGTGCTGGACAGGGAAACATTCAGTACTTC.

The genes are TRBV2 and TRBJ2-7; 15 bases fit TRBD2. Per the germline V gene, CDR1 is SNHLY and CDR2 is FYNNEI. The CDR3 loop spans 17 amino acids. Trimming took 10 bases from V and 6 from J; bases not matched to a gene: 16. The DNA for the CDR3 is TGTGCCACCGACCCGGGAGGGGGACTAGCGGGGGGCTCCGAGCAGTACTTC. This sequence encodes CATDPGGGLAGGSEQYF. The full variable domain, its missing parts supplied by reference TRBV2 and TRBJ2-7, is EPEVTQTPSHQVTQMGQEVILRCVPISNHLYFYWYRQILGQKVEFLVSFYNNEISEKSEIFDDQFSVERPDGSNFTLKIRSTKLEDSAMYFCATDPGGGLAGGSEQYFGPGTRLTVT.

The rearrangement uses TRBV7-9 and TRBJ1-1, with TRBD1 as a possible D gene (5 bases). There are 17 residues in the CDR3. Looked up from germline, CDR1 is SEHNR and CDR2 is FQNEAQ (reference sequence). Trimming pared 5 bases from V and 7 bases from J, leaving 26 bases between. CDR3 protein: CASSPPPGTRVSFEAFF. As DNA, the CDR3 is TGTGCCAGCAGCCCGCCTCCAGGGACCAGAGTTTCGTTTGAAGCTTTCTTT.

This rearrangement joins TRBV4-1 to TRBJ2-2; perhaps D is TRBD1 or TRBD2 (7 bases each). Deletions cut 6 bases from V and 7 bases from J, with 15 bases between. This CDR3 spans 14 amino acids. The germline gives CDR1 MGHRA, CDR2 YSYEKL. The chain's CDR3 is CASSFTGEGGELFF. The CDR3 region has the DNA TGCGCCAGCAGTTTTACAGGGGAGGGCGGGGAGCTGTTTTTT.

The chain employs TRBV18 and TRBJ2-4; tentative D call: TRBD2 (5 bases). V lost 6 bases and J lost 8, with 14 bases in between. Germline V gene sequence: CDR1 KGHSH, CDR2 LQKENI. The CDR3 length is 13 residues. The CDR3 nucleotides read TGTGCCAGCTCGTCGGGTGACGGGGACATTCAGTACTTC. This codes for CASSSGDGDIQYF. Combining the CDR3 with reference TRBV18 and TRBJ2-4 gives the whole variable domain NAGVMQNPRHLVRRRGQEARLRCSPMKGHSHVYWYRQLPEEGLKFMVYLQKENIIDESGMPKERFSAEFPKEGPSILRIQQVVRGDSAAYFCASSSGDGDIQYFGAGTRLSVL.

This sequence joins TRBV4-1 and TRBJ2-5; 7 nucleotides agree with TRBD2. The CDR3 covers 16 residues. The germline V gene encodes CDR1 MGHRA and CDR2 YSYEKL. The V and J ends lost 1 base and 2 bases, in that order; junction bases with no gene match: 7. CDR3 protein: CASSQGPGGLQETQYF. For the CDR3, the DNA is TGCGCCAGCAGCCAAGGTCCGGGGGGATTACAAGAGACCCAGTACTTC.

This clone was counted once. The chain combines TRBV4-3 with TRBJ1-4; a weak D match, TRBD1 (6 bases). Germline V CDR1 and CDR2: LGHNA, YSLEER. The CDR3 has 16 amino acids. The V gene lost 3 bases and the J gene lost 5 bases, with 16 bases spanning the gap. The DNA for the CDR3 is TGCGCCAGCAGCCAGAGGCGGACAGCGCCGAATGAAAAACTGTTTTTT. This sequence encodes CASSQRRTAPNEKLFF.